Below are 3 T cell receptor beta chains sequenced from a single sample in a study of T cells in Graves' hyperthyroidism and ophthalmopathy. Authors of the study amplified TCR beta CDR3 regions from RNA transcripts. The HTBI primer set was used in a first-round RT-PCR of the TCR CDR3. TCRdb redid the calling of the multiplex PCR reads with MiXCR, one entry per CDR3 protein. The repertoire includes 610,000 or so distinct CDR3 sequences, around 42% of them detected once, and approximately 7.5% sits in the top ten. The sample comprised peripheral blood or thyroid tissue (not recorded which). Receptors were obtained from a young woman with Graves' hyperthyroidism.

The CDR3 region has the DNA TGTGCCAGCAGCTCCGGACTAGCGGGATTCACAGATACGCAGTATTTT. Translating gives CASSSGLAGFTDTQYF. The chain has TRBV11-1 and TRBJ2-3; 12 bases line up with TRBD2. Germline loops: CDR1 SGHAT, CDR2 FQDESV (reference sequence). V shed 4 bases, J shed 2 bases, and the junction held 4 bases outside the gene matches. The CDR3 is made up of 16 amino acids.

This clonotype was observed many times. This chain connects TRBV2 to TRBJ2-5; tentatively, D is TRBD2 (6 bases). V lost 4 bases and J lost 5, with 14 bases in between. This CDR3 contains 14 residues. Germline values: CDR1 SNHLY, CDR2 FYNNEI. CDR3 amino acids: CASSGRAGGETQYF. DNA of the CDR3: TGTGCCAGCAGTGGGAGGGCAGGAGGGGAGACCCAGTACTTC. The full variable domain, in which reference TRBV2 and TRBJ2-5 provide the parts outside the CDR3, is EPEVTQTPSHQVTQMGQEVILRCVPISNHLYFYWYRQILGQKVEFLVSFYNNEISEKSEIFDDQFSVERPDGSNFTLKIRSTKLEDSAMYFCASSGRAGGETQYFGPGTRLLVL.

Details on this clonotype: A much larger clonotype is one base distant, so this may be a read error. The chain uses TRBV5-1 and TRBJ2-7; D gene ambiguous. The CDR3 length is 15 residues. V was cut by 0 bases and J by 2 bases, with 12 bases left in between. CDR1 and CDR2 from the germline V gene are SGHRS and YFSETQ. The CDR3 protein is CASSLVPELAYEQYF. CDR3 coding DNA: TGCGCCAGCAGCTTGGTTCCGGAACTGGCCTACGAGCAGTACTTC.